Presented here are 23 T cell receptor beta chains from one specimen sequenced in a study of blood T cell repertoires in COVID-19. The repertoire was sequenced with immunoSEQ multiplex PCR; TCRdb's copy has only in-frame clones and lacks some. Counted here are more than 90,000 clones, more than 70% occurring once; the ten biggest clones make up around a tenth. Sequencing used peripheral blood. All receptors come from a woman in her twenties or thirties with acute or convalescent COVID-19.

V and J are TRBV7-2 and TRBJ1-2, with TRBD1 as a possible D gene (5 bases). Between the trimmed V and J ends, which lost 1 base and 3 bases, there was a span of 9 bases. The germline V gene encodes CDR1 SGHTA and CDR2 FQGNSA. The CDR3 is made up of 14 amino acids. The chain's CDR3 is CASSLGTGHYGYTF. Here the CDR3 DNA reads TGTGCCAGCAGCTTAGGTACAGGCCACTATGGCTACACCTTC.

The rearrangement uses TRBV5-1 and TRBJ1-3; possible D gene TRBD1, 6 bases. Germline values: CDR1 SGHRS, CDR2 YFSETQ. Deletions cut 0 bases from V and 0 bases from J, with 13 bases between. This CDR3 has 17 residues. The CDR3 DNA follows: TGCGCCAGCAGCTTGGGAGTATCGGACAGCTCTGGAAACACCATATATTTT. Protein: CASSLGVSDSSGNTIYF.

The genes are TRBV21-1 and TRBJ2-7; TRBD1 is the table's D call, not checked against the DNA. TRBV21-1 is noted as a pseudogene. CDR3 length equals 14 residues. The CDR3 region is CASSNRDNSYEQYF. The CDR3 DNA is TGTGCCAGCAGCAATAGGGACAACTCCTACGAGCAGTACTTC.

The V call is TRBV6-5, the J call TRBJ2-1; no reliable D call. This CDR3 is built from 12 residues. Trimming removed 5 bases from V and 9 bases from J, with 11 bases in between. CDR1 MNHEY and CDR2 SVGAGI come from the germline V gene. CDR3 sequence: CASSRSSGEQFF. CDR3 in DNA: TGTGCCAGCAGTCGGAGCTCCGGTGAGCAGTTCTTC.

This clone came up a few times. The chain uses TRBV28 and TRBJ2-3, with D possibly matching TRBD2 (6 bases). Germline V gives CDR1 MDHEN, CDR2 SYDVKM. This CDR3 is built from 16 residues. Deletions cut 3 bases from V and 0 bases from J, with 13 bases between. This chain's CDR3 is CASSFRSGVSTDTQYF. The CDR3, as DNA: TGTGCCAGCAGTTTCAGGTCGGGGGTTAGCACAGATACGCAGTATTTT.

The CDR3, as DNA: TGTGCCAGCAGGGACATTTCTAACTATGGCTACACCTTC. Its protein is CASRDISNYGYTF. The rearrangement uses TRBV28 and TRBJ1-2; D is possibly TRBD1 (5 bases). This CDR3 has 13 residues. Germline CDR1 reads MDHEN; CDR2 reads SYDVKM. Trimming pared 6 bases from V and 0 bases from J, leaving 8 bases between.

The genes are TRBV18 and TRBJ1-6; a weak D match, TRBD1 (5 bases). Germline values: CDR1 KGHSH, CDR2 LQKENI. The ends were cut back, 4 bases at V and 5 bases at J, with 9 bases in the middle. This CDR3 comprises 14 residues. The CDR3 loop reads CASSLAGHNSPLHF. The CDR3 coding sequence is TGTGCCAGCTCACTGGCGGGACATAATTCACCCCTCCACTTT.

This chain links TRBV2 with TRBJ1-4; 7 nucleotides match TRBD1. With V trimmed by 7 bases and J by 8 bases, 13 bases remained unmatched. This CDR3 contains 15 residues. Germline CDR1 and CDR2: SNHLY and FYNNEI. The CDR3 DNA reads as TGTGCCAGCACCCTGGGGGACAGAACGGGCGAAAAACTGTTTTTT. It encodes CASTLGDRTGEKLFF. The full variable domain, completed using reference TRBV2 and TRBJ1-4, is EPEVTQTPSHQVTQMGQEVILRCVPISNHLYFYWYRQILGQKVEFLVSFYNNEISEKSEIFDDQFSVERPDGSNFTLKIRSTKLEDSAMYFCASTLGDRTGEKLFFGSGTQLSVL.

This clone was recorded a few times. This chain uses TRBV5-8 with TRBJ1-1; the match to TRBD1 covers 8 bases. The junction had 9 bases not matched to a gene; V was cut back by 2 bases and J by 12 bases. The CDR3 contains 13 residues. CDR1 and CDR2 from the germline V gene are SGHTS and YDEGEE. CDR3 nucleotides: TGTGCCAGCAGCTTACCGGGCAGGGGGCCTCCTTTCTTT. It yields the protein CASSLPGRGPPFF. Variable domain in full (rest from reference TRBV5-8 and TRBJ1-1): EAGVTQSPTHLIKTRGQQATLRCSPISGHTSVYWYQQALGLGLQFLLWYDEGEERNRGNFPPRFSGRQFPNYSSELNVNALELEDSALYLCASSLPGRGPPFFGQGTRLTVV.

This chain links TRBV25-1 with TRBJ2-6, with D possibly being TRBD2 (6 bases). The CDR3 extends over 16 amino acids. The germline V and J ends were trimmed by 8 bases and 0 bases, with 14 bases remaining between them. Germline CDR1 and CDR2: MGHDK and SYGVNS. The CDR3 protein is CASGSGVASGANVLTF. The DNA for the CDR3 is TGTGCCAGCGGTAGCGGAGTTGCCTCTGGGGCCAACGTCCTGACTTTC.

The chain joins TRBV28 to TRBJ1-6; no clear D gene. Germline CDR1 reads MDHEN; CDR2 reads SYDVKM. The CDR3 runs to 17 residues. V lost 2 bases and J 0 bases, leaving 11 bases between the germline ends. CDR3 protein: CASSLTYQSSYNSPLHF. The CDR3 DNA reads TGTGCCAGCAGTTTAACCTACCAAAGCTCCTATAATTCACCCCTCCACTTT.

The chain recombines TRBV7-9 with TRBJ2-7; possibly TRBD1 for D (5 bases). Trimming left V 11 bases short and J 5 bases short, with 13 bases between. The germline gives CDR1 SEHNR, CDR2 FQNEAQ (reference sequence). CDR3 length: 11 residues. The CDR3 spells CALSPGNEQYF. In DNA, the CDR3 is TGTGCCCTGTCTCCAGGGAACGAGCAGTACTTC.

The gene calls are TRBV28 and TRBJ1-2, with 7 nucleotides matching TRBD1. Trimming at V came to 3 bases and at J to 4 bases, leaving 2 bases not matched to a gene. The CDR3 is 13 residues long. CDR1 MDHEN and CDR2 SYDVKM come from the germline V gene. CDR3 amino acids: CASSFGQVYGYTF. In DNA form, the CDR3 reads TGTGCCAGCAGTTTCGGACAGGTCTATGGCTACACCTTC.

This clone was observed a few times. The rearrangement joins TRBV3-1 (or the pseudogene TRBV3-2) to TRBJ2-5; the D gene is possibly TRBD1 (6 bases). With 4 bases removed from V and 2 bases from J, the gap between germline ends came to 11 bases. This CDR3 contains 14 residues. Germline V CDR1 and CDR2: LGHDT, YNNKEL (reference sequence). The CDR3: CASSPGTQQETQYF. Here the CDR3 DNA reads TGTGCCAGCAGCCCGGGGACACAACAAGAGACCCAGTACTTC.

The rearrangement links TRBV28 to TRBJ1-6, with D hard to call. This CDR3 contains 13 residues. The germline V gene encodes CDR1 MDHEN and CDR2 SYDVKM. With 1 base removed from V and 9 bases from J, the gap between germline ends came to 7 bases. CDR3 in amino acids: CASSLFRGSPLHF. CDR3 nucleotides: TGTGCCAGCAGTTTATTTCGGGGTTCACCCCTCCACTTT.

The J gene is TRBJ2-2, the V gene TRBV12-5, with a weak D call TRBD1 (7 bases). The CDR3 runs 14 residues. The germline V gene encodes CDR1 LGHNT and CDR2 FRNRAP. CDR3 in amino acids: CALTDREDTGELFF. DNA of the CDR3: TGTGCACTAACCGACAGGGAGGACACCGGGGAGCTGTTTTTT.

The chain uses TRBV6-1 and TRBJ1-2; 7 positions match TRBD1. This CDR3 is built from 15 residues. V lost 0 bases, J lost 4 bases, and 5 bases stayed unmatched. Germline assignment: CDR1 MNHNS and CDR2 SASEGT. The CDR3 DNA follows: TGTGCCAGCAGTGAAGCGGGGGGACAGATCTATGGCTACACCTTC. This codes for CASSEAGGQIYGYTF.

The chain joins TRBV18 to TRBJ1-5, with D unclear. Germline V lookup: CDR1 KGHSH, CDR2 LQKENI. V lost 2 bases and J lost 2, with 7 bases in between. The CDR3 is 14 amino acids. In DNA form, the CDR3 reads TGTGCCAGCTCACCAAACAGAGGCAATCAGCCCCAGCATTTT. Translated: CASSPNRGNQPQHF.

This chain links TRBV15 with TRBJ1-4; possible D gene TRBD1, 5 bases. Germline V lookup: CDR1 LNHNV, CDR2 YYDKDF (reference sequence). CDR3 length: 16 amino acids. V was shortened by 0 bases and J by 5 bases, with 13 bases between the two germline ends. DNA of the CDR3: TGTGCCACCAGCAGAGACCCATGGGGCGGAAATGAAAAACTGTTTTTT. Protein: CATSRDPWGGNEKLFF.

This clone was seen only a few times. V gene TRBV7-9 combines with J gene TRBJ1-4; tentative D call: TRBD1 (6 bases). Trimming took off 3 bases at V and 5 bases at J, with 13 bases between the two ends. This CDR3 has 15 residues. The germline CDR1 and CDR2 sequences are SEHNR and FQNEAQ (reference sequence). CDR3 sequence: CASSFTGSGNEKLFF. CDR3 coding DNA: TGTGCCAGCAGCTTTACAGGGTCCGGGAATGAAAAACTGTTTTTT.

The chain recombines TRBV2 with TRBJ1-5; the D is unclear. The CDR3 length is 12 residues. Germline assignment: CDR1 SNHLY and CDR2 FYNNEI. V lost 3 bases and J 6 bases, leaving 6 bases between the germline ends. Written as DNA, the CDR3 is TGTGCCAGCAGTGAGGGCGTTCAGCCCCAGCATTTT. Its protein product is CASSEGVQPQHF. The whole variable domain, remainder taken from reference TRBV2 and TRBJ1-5, is EPEVTQTPSHQVTQMGQEVILRCVPISNHLYFYWYRQILGQKVEFLVSFYNNEISEKSEIFDDQFSVERPDGSNFTLKIRSTKLEDSAMYFCASSEGVQPQHFGDGTRLSIL.

The chain joins TRBV7-2 to TRBJ2-7; 7 bases map to TRBD1. This CDR3 comprises 13 residues. Germline V gene data show CDR1 as SGHTA and CDR2 as FQGNSA. V gave up 10 bases and J gave up 1 base; unmatched junction bases: 7. The CDR3 nucleotides are TGTGCCACCGCTAAGGGGGCATCCTACGAGCAGTACTTC. Translated, it gives CATAKGASYEQYF.

CDR3 DNA sequence: TGCGCCAGCAACGCCGGGAACTATAATGAAAAACTGTTTTTT. Its protein product is CASNAGNYNEKLFF. The chain carries TRBV5-1 and TRBJ1-4; D remains unclear. V was shortened by 6 bases and J by 4 bases, with 13 bases between the two germline ends. From germline, CDR1 is SGHRS and CDR2 YFSETQ. This CDR3 has 14 residues.